One and the same sample provided the 27 T cell receptor beta chains below, sequenced in a study of blood T cell repertoires in COVID-19. Some clones are missing from TCRdb's copy, which holds only in-frame ones; the method was immunoSEQ multiplex PCR. Found here are about 60,000 clones, approximately 80% of them singletons; the top ten hold 6.6%. Sequencing was done on a sample of peripheral blood. These receptor sequences come from a man in his 60s with acute or convalescent COVID-19.

CDR3 region: CPPQSSVPLEGPQHF. CDR3 bases: TGCCCCCCGCAGAGCAGCGTCCCTCTGGAGGGGCCCCAGCATTTT. This chain links TRBV29-1 with TRBJ1-5, with D unresolved. The CDR3 is 15 residues long. In germline, CDR1 is SQVTM, CDR2 ANQGSEA.

The chain joins TRBV5-4 to TRBJ1-1; D possibly corresponds to TRBD1 (5 bases). V gave up 0 bases and J gave up 12 bases, with 12 bases separating them. CDR1 is SGHNT and CDR2 is YYREEE in the germline V gene (reference sequence). This CDR3 is 12 amino acids long. The CDR3 DNA sequence: TGTGCCAGCAGCTTGGCGGGGGGGTTGCCTTTCTTT. Protein: CASSLAGGLPFF.

This clone was counted once. This rearrangement joins TRBV19 to TRBJ2-5; D call uncertain. The V gene's germline CDR1 is LNHDA and CDR2 SQIVND (reference sequence). This CDR3 region has 11 residues. Deletions cut 6 bases from V and 7 bases from J, with 9 bases between. CDR3 DNA: TGTGCCAGTAGATCAGGCTTGACCCAGTACTTC. Encoded protein: CASRSGLTQYF.

This clone has just one count. CDR3 loop: CASSTADRVRSYNEQFF. CDR3 coding DNA: TGTGCCAGTAGTACCGCGGACAGGGTCCGCTCCTACAATGAGCAGTTCTTC. V usage is TRBV19 and J usage is TRBJ2-1, with 8 bases matching TRBD1. The CDR3 is 17 residues long. V lost 4 bases to trimming and J lost 0 bases; unmatched junction nucleotides: 8. CDR1 is LNHDA and CDR2 is SQIVND in the germline V gene (reference sequence).

The chain combines TRBV7-9 with TRBJ2-1; a weak D match, TRBD2 (6 bases). The V end lost 5 bases, the J end lost 9 bases, and 29 bases lay between the germline ends. The CDR3 spans 18 residues. CDR1 and CDR2 (germline): SEHNR, FQNEAQ (reference sequence). The DNA for the CDR3 is TGTGCCAGCAGCCCTATGGCCCTCCGGGGGACTTTTATCATTGAGCAGTTCTTC. Its translation: CASSPMALRGTFIIEQFF.

J is TRBJ1-6 and V is TRBV9; D is perhaps TRBD1 (6 bases). The CDR3 totals 18 residues. Looked up from germline, CDR1 is SGDLS and CDR2 is YYNGEE. Trimming left V 0 bases short and J 6 bases short, with 19 bases between. The CDR3 spells CASSVGSGGQMGNSPLHF. The CDR3 coding sequence is TGTGCCAGCAGCGTAGGTTCGGGAGGACAGATGGGTAATTCACCCCTCCACTTT. Supplemented by reference TRBV9 and TRBJ1-6, the full variable domain reads DSGVTQTPKHLITATGQRVTLRCSPRSGDLSVYWYQQSLDQGLQFLIQYYNGEERAKGNILERFSAQQFPDLHSELNLSSLELGDSALYFCASSVGSGGQMGNSPLHFGNGTRLTVT.

The chain is built from TRBV3-1 (or the pseudogene TRBV3-2) and TRBJ1-3; D not resolved. Germline CDR1 reads LGHDT; CDR2 reads YNNKEL (reference sequence). Trimming shortened V by 5 bases and J by 4 bases, and 9 bases separated the two germline ends. The CDR3 consists of 13 residues. CDR3 coding DNA: TGTGCCAGCAGCTTACTTTCCGGAAACACCATATATTTT. It is translated as CASSLLSGNTIYF.

This rearrangement joins TRBV27 to TRBJ2-5; D possibly corresponds to TRBD2 (6 bases). V lost 3 bases to trimming and J lost 2 bases, with 13 bases between them. CDR3 length: 15 residues. Per germline, CDR1 MNHEY and CDR2 SMNVEV (reference sequence). CDR3 sequence (DNA): TGTGCCAGCAGTTTCTTCCGGGCGGGGCAAGAGACCCAGTACTTC. Its protein is CASSFFRAGQETQYF.

In DNA form, the CDR3 reads TGTGCCAGTAGTACGGGGAACGGGTTTAAAGACACTGAAGCTTTCTTT. It yields the protein CASSTGNGFKDTEAFF. This chain links TRBV19 with TRBJ1-1, with D unresolved. The CDR3 totals 16 residues. The V and J ends lost 4 bases and 3 bases respectively, with 18 bases between them. CDR1 and CDR2 from the germline V gene are LNHDA and SQIVND (reference sequence). Full variable domain (rest looked up from reference TRBV19 and TRBJ1-1): DGGITQSPKYLFRKEGQNVTLSCEQNLNHDAMYWYRQDPGQGLRLIYYSQIVNDFQKGDIAEGYSVSREKKESFPLTVTSAQKNPTAFYLCASSTGNGFKDTEAFFGQGTRLTVV.

In nucleotides, the CDR3 is TGTGCCAGCAGCTTACCTAGCACAGATACGCAGTATTTT. Its protein is CASSLPSTDTQYF. The V and J genes are TRBV7-2 and TRBJ2-3; no firm D call. The CDR3 runs to 13 residues. V was cut by 2 bases and J by 0 bases, with 3 bases left in between. The V gene's germline CDR1 is SGHTA and CDR2 FQGNSA.

This clone was seen just once. This sequence joins TRBV18 and TRBJ2-5, with D perhaps matching TRBD1 (5 bases). V dropped 2 bases and J dropped 2 bases, with 9 bases sitting between them. The CDR3 length is 14 residues. Germline CDR1 reads KGHSH; CDR2 reads LQKENI. CDR3 loop: CASSPIDSQETQYF. For the CDR3, the DNA is TGTGCCAGCTCACCAATTGACAGTCAAGAGACCCAGTACTTC.

This clone occurred once. This chain connects TRBV3-1 (or the pseudogene TRBV3-2) to TRBJ1-1; D is undetermined. Germline CDR1 and CDR2: LGHDT and YNNKEL (reference sequence). The CDR3 extends over 12 amino acids. V was cut by 6 bases and J by 10 bases, with 15 bases left in between. The CDR3 loop reads CASSPREAVAFF. CDR3 bases: TGTGCCAGCAGTCCCCGGGAGGCGGTAGCTTTCTTT.

V gene TRBV3-1 (or the pseudogene TRBV3-2) combines with J gene TRBJ2-3; 9 nucleotides line up with TRBD2. This CDR3 is built from 19 residues. The V and J ends lost 4 bases and 2 bases, in that order; junction bases with no gene match: 16. From germline, CDR1 is LGHDT and CDR2 YNNKEL (reference sequence). The CDR3, as DNA: TGTGCCAGCAGCCTTCCCGGAGGTGCGGGGGGGCGCGTCACAGATACGCAGTATTTT. Protein product: CASSLPGGAGGRVTDTQYF.

This rearrangement joins TRBV27 to TRBJ1-5, with D maybe TRBD1 (5 bases). This CDR3 has 15 amino acids. Trimming shortened V by 3 bases and J by 7 bases, and 16 bases separated the two germline ends. From germline, CDR1 is MNHEY and CDR2 SMNVEV (reference sequence). DNA of the CDR3: TGTGCCAGCAGTTTCCGGGGGGTAGGTTTACAGCCCCAGCATTTT. Encoded protein: CASSFRGVGLQPQHF.

The CDR3 is CASSSGSGGLAKNIQYF. DNA of the CDR3: TGTGCCAGCAGCTCGGGATCGGGGGGATTAGCCAAAAACATTCAGTACTTC. The chain employs TRBV11-2 and TRBJ2-4; 7 bases are a match to TRBD2. V lost 4 bases to trimming and J lost 0 bases; unmatched junction nucleotides: 9. Germline loops: CDR1 SGHAT, CDR2 FQNNGV. There are 17 residues in the CDR3.

The chain joins TRBV5-8 to TRBJ1-5, with D possibly being TRBD1 (6 bases). The germline V gene has CDR1 SGHTS and CDR2 YDEGEE. V lost 4 bases, J lost 5 bases, and 19 bases lay in between. The CDR3 runs to 16 residues. The CDR3 loop reads CASSTVTGRADQPQHF. CDR3 nucleotide sequence: TGTGCCAGCAGCACGGTGACAGGCCGGGCGGATCAGCCCCAGCATTTT.

The rearrangement uses TRBV18 and TRBJ1-1, with a tentative D call TRBD1 (5 bases). CDR1 and CDR2 from the germline V gene are KGHSH and LQKENI. With 2 bases removed from V and 5 bases from J, the gap between germline ends came to 12 bases. The CDR3 length is 14 residues. DNA for the CDR3: TGTGCCAGCTCACCAGGGGGGGGATATACTGAAGCTTTCTTT. This translates into CASSPGGGYTEAFF.

The rearrangement links TRBV7-9 to TRBJ2-1; 8 nucleotides align to TRBD2. The germline V gene encodes CDR1 SEHNR and CDR2 FQNEAQ (reference sequence). This CDR3 has 16 residues. V dropped 4 bases and J dropped 5; count of bases not matched to a gene: 10. The chain's CDR3 is CASSSGGPLRDNEQFF. CDR3 in DNA: TGTGCCAGCAGCTCGGGGGGGCCTTTAAGAGACAATGAGCAGTTCTTC. The entire variable domain, with the rest obtained from reference TRBV7-9 and TRBJ2-1, is as follows: DTGVSQNPRHKITKRGQNVTFRCDPISEHNRLYWYRQTLGQGPEFLTYFQNEAQLEKSRLLSDRFSAERPKGSFSTLEIQRTEQGDSAMYLCASSSGGPLRDNEQFFGPGTRLTVL.

The rearrangement links TRBV4-2 to TRBJ2-3; tentatively, D is TRBD1 (5 bases). The V end lost 4 bases, the J end lost 1 base, and 12 bases lay between the germline ends. Germline CDR1 and CDR2: LGHNA and YNFKEQ. CDR3 size: 15 residues. The CDR3 protein is CASSRTLAGTDTQYF. The CDR3 region has the DNA TGTGCCAGCAGCCGGACACTGGCAGGCACAGATACGCAGTATTTT.

J is TRBJ2-3 and V is TRBV5-1; maybe TRBD2 (5 bases). V lost 0 bases and J 6 bases, leaving 14 bases between the germline ends. CDR1 and CDR2 (germline): SGHRS, YFSETQ. The CDR3 is 15 amino acids. CDR3 in amino acids: CASSLVTLPGDTQYF. CDR3 in DNA: TGCGCCAGCAGCTTGGTGACTCTACCGGGGGATACGCAGTATTTT.

This clone has more than one count but fewer than ten. CDR3 sequence: CASSLDPPGQGLGNEQYF. Here the CDR3 DNA reads TGTGCCAGCAGCTTAGATCCCCCGGGACAGGGGCTCGGGAACGAGCAGTACTTC. The gene calls are TRBV11-2 and TRBJ2-7; 10 bases are shared with TRBD1. The ends lost 0 bases at V and 5 bases at J; junction bases unmatched: 13. The CDR3 is made up of 18 amino acids. Per germline, CDR1 SGHAT and CDR2 FQNNGV.

The chain couples TRBV3-1 (or the pseudogene TRBV3-2) to TRBJ1-2; 9 nucleotides agree with TRBD1. The CDR3 is 16 residues long. V lost 5 bases, J lost 4 bases, and 11 bases stayed unmatched. Germline V gene sequence: CDR1 LGHDT, CDR2 YNNKEL (reference sequence). The CDR3 region is CASSTRTGENLYGYTF. The CDR3 DNA is TGTGCCAGCAGCACCCGGACAGGGGAAAACCTCTATGGCTACACCTTC.

The sample holds a few counts of this clone. This chain joins TRBV7-2 and TRBJ2-5, with 9 bases identical to TRBD1. Trimming removed 5 bases from V and 4 bases from J; junction bases left unmatched: 8. Germline V gives CDR1 SGHTA, CDR2 FQGNSA. The CDR3 extends over 15 amino acids. The CDR3 DNA reads as TGTGCCAGCAGCCGTGGACAGGGGTTACGAGAGACCCAGTACTTC. Translated: CASSRGQGLRETQYF.

The chain recombines TRBV18 with TRBJ2-3, with a possible D match to TRBD2 (6 bases). Trimming stripped 1 base from V and 2 bases from J, with 13 bases between. CDR1 is KGHSH, CDR2 LQKENI, per germline. The CDR3 has 16 residues. The CDR3 DNA is TGTGCCAGCTCACCACTGCGGGGCGCTCACACAGATACGCAGTATTTT. The encoded protein is CASSPLRGAHTDTQYF.

The genes are TRBV7-2 and TRBJ2-7; 10 bases agree with TRBD2. The ends lost 4 bases at V and 2 bases at J; junction bases unmatched: 5. The length of the CDR3 is 15 residues. Germline assignment: CDR1 SGHTA and CDR2 FQGNSA. The CDR3 DNA sequence: TGTGCCAGCAGCTATAGCAGCGGGGGGGCCTACGAGCAGTACGTC. Its protein is CASSYSSGGAYEQYV.

This clone was picked up one time. V and J are TRBV5-4 and TRBJ2-5, with TRBD1 matching over 8 bases. J lost 2 bases, V lost 4 bases, and 7 bases had no gene match. Germline V gene sequence: CDR1 SGHNT, CDR2 YYREEE (reference sequence). The CDR3 has 15 residues. In DNA form, the CDR3 reads TGTGCCAGCAGCGATGGACAGGGAAGACAAGAGACCCAGTACTTC. Its protein is CASSDGQGRQETQYF.

The chain employs TRBV2 and TRBJ1-2; TRBD1 agrees at 9 bases. Germline loops: CDR1 SNHLY, CDR2 FYNNEI. The CDR3 has 15 residues. The V and J ends lost 7 bases and 7 bases, in that order; junction bases with no gene match: 13. The CDR3 region has the DNA TGTGCCAGCATCCCAAAACAGGGGGCTGTAGGTGGCTACACCTTC. It is translated as CASIPKQGAVGGYTF.